Below are 15 T cell receptor beta chains sequenced from a single sample in a study of blood T cell repertoires in COVID-19. Repertoires were generated with immunoSEQ multiplex PCR, while TCRdb's copy carries only in-frame clones and drops some. In the table there are roughly 220,000 clones, 85% to 90% of which are singletons. The sequencing sample was made of peripheral blood. The source is a woman between 45 and 65 years old with COVID-19, enrolled during active disease.

The rearrangement links TRBV19 to TRBJ2-3; the D gene is possibly TRBD2 (5 bases). The V gene lost 3 bases and the J gene lost 6 bases, with 7 bases spanning the gap. Germline V gene data show CDR1 as LNHDA and CDR2 as SQIVND (reference sequence). This CDR3 comprises 12 residues. The CDR3 spells CASSISVDTQYF. CDR3 nucleotides: TGTGCCAGTAGTATTAGCGTGGATACGCAGTATTTT.

Here the CDR3 reads CASSPNLGVVQPQHF. DNA of the CDR3: TGTGCCAGCAGCCCGAACCTCGGGGTTGTCCAGCCCCAGCATTTT. The chain carries TRBV7-2 and TRBJ1-5; D remains ambiguous. The V gene lost 5 bases and the J gene lost 7 bases, with 18 bases spanning the gap. Looked up from germline, CDR1 is SGHTA and CDR2 is FQGNSA. This CDR3 is 15 amino acids long.

The chain uses TRBV19 and TRBJ1-1, with a tentative D call TRBD1 (5 bases). The CDR3 runs 13 residues. The V gene lost 3 bases and the J gene lost 12 bases, with 17 bases spanning the gap. Germline CDR1 and CDR2: LNHDA and SQIVND (reference sequence). CDR3: CASSIQGAQIPFF. DNA of the CDR3: TGTGCCAGTAGTATTCAGGGTGCCCAGATCCCTTTCTTT.

This chain connects TRBV5-6 to TRBJ2-7; 11 nucleotides line up with TRBD2. The V gene's germline CDR1 is SGHDT and CDR2 YYEEEE. The V gene end was trimmed by 2 bases and the J gene end by 2 bases; junction bases not matched to a gene: 6. CDR3 length: 16 amino acids. The CDR3 sequence is CASSFWTSGSTYEQYV. DNA for the CDR3: TGTGCCAGCAGCTTTTGGACTAGCGGGTCAACCTACGAGCAGTACGTC.

This clone has more than one count but fewer than ten. V gene TRBV5-1 combines with J gene TRBJ2-5; D may be TRBD2 (5 bases). The V gene's germline CDR1 is SGHRS and CDR2 YFSETQ. This CDR3 is built from 15 residues. With 4 bases removed from V and 4 bases from J, the gap between germline ends came to 17 bases. The CDR3 DNA follows: TGCGCCAGCAGCCCGGCCGGGAACCCCACAGAGACCCAGTACTTC. It is translated as CASSPAGNPTETQYF.

The J gene is TRBJ2-7, the V gene TRBV5-8, with 8 bases matching TRBD1. The V gene end was trimmed by 1 base and the J gene end by 1 base; junction bases not matched to a gene: 7. Germline CDR1 SGHTS, CDR2 YDEGEE. The CDR3 has 16 amino acids. CDR3 nucleotides: TGTGCCAGCAGCTTGCTCCGGACAGGGATTTCCTACGAGCAGTACGTC. This gives the protein CASSLLRTGISYEQYV.

The V call is TRBV2, the J call TRBJ1-1; the D is unclear. The CDR3 sequence is 14 residues long. The V gene's germline CDR1 is SNHLY and CDR2 FYNNEI. V lost 7 bases and J lost 0, with 12 bases in between. The CDR3 protein is CASTSTSMNTEAFF. In nucleotides, the CDR3 is TGTGCCAGCACCTCAACCAGTATGAACACTGAAGCTTTCTTT. The full variable domain, rest sourced from reference TRBV2 and TRBJ1-1, is EPEVTQTPSHQVTQMGQEVILRCVPISNHLYFYWYRQILGQKVEFLVSFYNNEISEKSEIFDDQFSVERPDGSNFTLKIRSTKLEDSAMYFCASTSTSMNTEAFFGQGTRLTVV.

This clone was seen a single time. The chain has TRBV7-3 and TRBJ2-3; 11 nucleotides align to TRBD2. Germline loops: CDR1 SGHTA, CDR2 FQGTGA. The ends lost 5 bases at V and 3 bases at J; junction bases unmatched: 19. This CDR3 region has 20 residues. CDR3 sequence reads: CASSLKPRTSGPWGTDTQYF. The CDR3 DNA follows: TGTGCCAGCAGCCTAAAACCCAGGACTAGCGGGCCCTGGGGAACAGATACGCAGTATTTT. Using reference TRBV7-3 and TRBJ2-3 for the parts outside the CDR3, the full variable domain is GAGVSQTPSNKVTEKGKYVELRCDPISGHTALYWYRQSLGQGPEFLIYFQGTGAADDSGLPNDRFFAVRPEGSVSTLKIQRTERGDSAVYLCASSLKPRTSGPWGTDTQYFGPGTRLTVL.

The J gene is TRBJ1-2, the V gene TRBV5-6; 8 nucleotides line up with TRBD1. In germline, CDR1 is SGHDT, CDR2 YYEEEE. This CDR3 is 15 amino acids long. The ends lost 3 bases at V and 3 bases at J; junction bases unmatched: 7. The CDR3 is CASSSGQGADYGYTF. DNA for the CDR3: TGTGCCAGCAGCTCCGGACAGGGAGCGGACTATGGCTACACCTTC.

The genes are TRBV19 and TRBJ2-7, with 7 bases that match TRBD1. Germline V gene lookup returns CDR1 LNHDA and CDR2 SQIVND (reference sequence). The CDR3 loop spans 15 amino acids. Unmatched junction bases numbered 8, after V lost 5 bases and J lost 1 base. The CDR3 region has the DNA TGTGCCAGTAGTGTGGGACAGAAGTTTTCCTACGAGCAGTACTTC. Protein sequence: CASSVGQKFSYEQYF.

The chain couples TRBV19 to TRBJ1-5, with D tentatively TRBD1 (6 bases). V lost 5 bases and J lost 7, with 18 bases in between. The CDR3 has 15 amino acids. Germline V gene data show CDR1 as LNHDA and CDR2 as SQIVND (reference sequence). The CDR3 sequence: CASSPEQGWGQPQHF. The CDR3 DNA follows: TGTGCCAGTAGTCCCGAACAGGGTTGGGGACAGCCCCAGCATTTT.

In its sample, this clone was seen once. The chain recombines TRBV5-5 with TRBJ2-1, with 9 bases fitting TRBD1. This CDR3 has 15 residues. V shed 2 bases, J shed 6 bases, and the junction held 6 bases outside the gene matches. From germline, CDR1 is SGHKS and CDR2 YYEKEE (reference sequence). The CDR3 nucleotides read TGTGCCAGCAGCTTCCTAATGGGACAGGGCAATGAGCAGTTCTTC. It specifies CASSFLMGQGNEQFF.

V and J are TRBV3-1 (or the pseudogene TRBV3-2) and TRBJ2-7, with TRBD1 matching 10 bases. J lost 3 bases, V lost 0 bases, and 8 bases had no gene match. Germline CDR1 reads LGHDT; CDR2 reads YNNKEL (reference sequence). This CDR3 has 17 residues. This CDR3 reads CASSQESGQGFRYEQYF. CDR3 in DNA: TGTGCCAGCAGCCAAGAGTCGGGACAGGGGTTTCGCTACGAGCAGTACTTC.

The chain couples TRBV5-4 to TRBJ1-1; D might be TRBD1 (6 bases). In germline, CDR1 is SGHNT, CDR2 YYREEE (reference sequence). Trimming took 0 bases from V and 4 from J, leaving 10 bases between them. The CDR3 length is 14 residues. CDR3 sequence (DNA): TGTGCCAGCAGCTTGGATGGGGGCCTCACTGAAGCTTTCTTT. Translating gives CASSLDGGLTEAFF.

The CDR3 loop reads CASSQDRQHGYTF. CDR3 DNA sequence: TGTGCCAGCAGTCAGGACAGACAGCATGGCTACACCTTC. This sequence joins TRBV5-4 and TRBJ1-2; the D gene is possibly TRBD1 (6 bases). Germline V gene sequence: CDR1 SGHNT, CDR2 YYREEE (reference sequence). This CDR3 is built from 13 residues. V lost 5 bases, J lost 6 bases, and 14 bases lay in between.